This T cell receptor beta chain originates from a study of cytomegalovirus exposure and HLA in healthy donors. Study-level background: Out of a few hundred genotyped donors, roughly 80% belonged to the Caucasian-associated ancestry cluster.

The study's findings and limits: Cytomegalovirus-associated TCR beta chains were listed, numbering 164. TCR beta V- and J-gene trimming, according to a later analysis, was linked to a missense DCLRE1C variant. It was reportedly the case that the classifier diagnosed cytomegalovirus status with high specificity and sensitivity.

PCR primers comprised 60 Vbeta and 13 Jbeta primers. Measured with immunoSEQ multiplex PCR; TCRdb has only the in-frame clones, and not every one. The repertoire consists of fewer than 250,000 clones, with about 87% occurring once and the leading ten covering over 1%. Worth noting for this clone: What it binds is not known.

V gave up 4 bases and J gave up 0 bases; unmatched junction bases: 8. Germline values: CDR1 SGHRS, CDR2 YFSETQ. The CDR3 consists of 16 residues. The clonotype originates from a young man in good health and CMV-seronegative. Material for sequencing was PBMCs. The gene calls are TRBV5-1 and TRBJ2-7; 9 bases match TRBD2. This chain's CDR3 is CASSPPTSGRSYEQYF. CDR3 nucleotide sequence: TGCGCCAGCAGCCCCCCGACTAGCGGACGCTCCTACGAGCAGTACTTC.